This T cell receptor beta chain was recorded in a study of blood T cell repertoires in COVID-19. For the study at large: Material from acute and convalescent COVID-19 was sourced from the United States, Italy and Spain. From T cells, B-cell-depleted T cells, or PBMCs came the material, which was cDNA or gDNA.

As handled by the study authors: Estimated nucleated cell counts came from reference gene primer amplification. Sequenced by immunoSEQ multiplex PCR; TCRdb stores in-frame clones only, minus some. V, J and clone size are those of that table, while D and trimming were read from the DNA. The table records roughly 59,000 clones, over 60% of them present only once. This CDR3 region has 12 residues. V gave up 6 bases and J gave up 15 bases, with 18 bases separating them. Germline lookup yields CDR1 MNHEY and CDR2 SVGAGI. This clonotype was sampled from a woman between 45 and 60 years old with active or convalescent COVID-19. Material for sequencing was peripheral blood. This chain links TRBV6-5 with TRBJ2-1; perhaps TRBD2 as D (6 bases). CDR3: CASSSRGLSAFF. DNA for the CDR3: TGTGCCAGCAGCTCGCGGGGCCTGTCGGCGTTCTTC.